The 24 T cell receptor beta chains presented below share a single source sample, sequenced in a study of blood T cells in healthy people across ages. A second about 6 to 12 cycle PCR used barcoded and J-beta primers. TCRdb ran MiXCR on the 5' RACE reads and lists one entry per CDR3 protein. The sample contains about 670,000 distinct CDR3 sequences, approximately 52% of which appear only once. The sequenced sample consisted of blood. The source is a woman aged 80 or older in good health.

Comment on this clonotype: A much larger clonotype is one base distant, so this may be a read error. The CDR3 DNA sequence: TGTGCCAGCAGCGTAACACAGGCCTACGAGCAGTACTTC. Protein sequence: CASSVTQAYEQYF. The chain is built from TRBV7-8 and TRBJ2-7, with TRBD1 as a possible D gene (5 bases). Germline values: CDR1 SGHVS, CDR2 FQNEAQ. The CDR3 totals 13 residues. V lost 5 bases and J lost 2, with 10 bases in between.

This clonotype has at least ten counts. The gene calls are TRBV6-6 and TRBJ2-5, with D unclear. V was shortened by 2 bases and J by 3 bases, with 4 bases between the two germline ends. The CDR3 consists of 12 residues. Germline V lookup: CDR1 MNHNY, CDR2 SVGAGI (reference sequence). The CDR3 loop is CASSYTKETQYF. The CDR3, as DNA: TGTGCCAGCAGTTACACTAAAGAGACCCAGTACTTC.

This clonotype appeared a few times. The V call is TRBV12-3 or TRBV12-4, the J call TRBJ1-1; TRBD1 agrees at 8 bases. V gave up 4 bases and J gave up 3 bases; unmatched junction bases: 4. CDR3 length: 14 residues. The CDR3 sequence: CASSWAGQDTEAFF. As DNA, the CDR3 is TGTGCCAGCAGTTGGGCGGGACAGGACACTGAAGCTTTCTTT.

This chain joins TRBV7-9 and TRBJ2-7, with TRBD1 as a possible D gene (5 bases). V was cut by 0 bases and J by 3 bases, with 9 bases left in between. The germline gives CDR1 SEHNR, CDR2 FQNEAQ (reference sequence). The CDR3 loop spans 14 amino acids. The CDR3 loop reads CASSLAQALYEQYF. The CDR3, as DNA: TGTGCCAGCAGCTTAGCACAGGCCCTCTACGAGCAGTACTTC.

This clonotype appeared many times. The rearrangement uses TRBV7-2 and TRBJ1-2, with TRBD1 as a possible D gene (6 bases). Germline V gene lookup returns CDR1 SGHTA and CDR2 FQGNSA. V lost 3 bases and J lost 7, with 12 bases in between. The CDR3 is made up of 13 amino acids. CDR3 loop: CASSLEGGSGYTF. The DNA for the CDR3 is TGTGCCAGCAGCTTGGAAGGGGGTAGTGGCTACACCTTC.

This chain uses TRBV25-1 with TRBJ2-2; 8 nucleotides match TRBD1. Germline assignment: CDR1 MGHDK and CDR2 SYGVNS. This CDR3 has 13 amino acids. J lost 6 bases, V lost 7 bases, and 4 bases had no gene match. CDR3 sequence reads: CASTRTGPGELFF. As DNA, the CDR3 is TGTGCCAGCACCCGGACAGGGCCCGGGGAGCTGTTTTTT.

The gene calls are TRBV27 and TRBJ1-4; TRBD1 might be the D (5 bases). CDR3 length equals 15 residues. The germline gives CDR1 MNHEY, CDR2 SMNVEV (reference sequence). Trimming took 3 bases from V and 6 from J, leaving 14 bases between them. CDR3 in amino acids: CASSFIGGGYEKLFF. The CDR3, as DNA: TGTGCCAGCAGTTTCATTGGGGGGGGATATGAAAAACTGTTTTTT. Supplemented by reference TRBV27 and TRBJ1-4, the full variable domain reads EAQVTQNPRYLITVTGKKLTVTCSQNMNHEYMSWYRQDPGLGLRQIYYSMNVEVTDKGDVPEGYKVSRKEKRNFPLILESPSPNQTSLYFCASSFIGGGYEKLFFGSGTQLSVL.

Only a few counts were recorded for this clonotype. The chain recombines TRBV9 with TRBJ2-7; D may be TRBD1 (6 bases). In germline, CDR1 is SGDLS, CDR2 YYNGEE. The V end was cut by 2 bases, the J end by 2 bases, with 20 bases between. The CDR3 runs 17 residues. CDR3 loop: CASSVPRTVAEPYEQYF. In nucleotides, the CDR3 is TGTGCCAGCAGCGTTCCTCGGACAGTGGCGGAGCCCTACGAGCAGTACTTC.

This clonotype was counted at least ten times. The chain joins TRBV7-2 to TRBJ1-2; D is unclear. Germline loops: CDR1 SGHTA, CDR2 FQGNSA. The CDR3 sequence is 11 residues long. Trimming took off 5 bases at V and 13 bases at J, with 14 bases between the two ends. Here the CDR3 reads CASSEGFSRTF. The CDR3 coding sequence is TGTGCCAGCAGCGAGGGTTTTAGTCGCACCTTC.

This clonotype was recorded a few times. A read error may be the cause here, since a much bigger clone is one base away. This chain uses TRBV28 with TRBJ2-5, with 7 bases identical to TRBD2. The J segment lost 11 bases and the V segment lost 0 bases, leaving 6 bases of the junction unmatched. The CDR3 sequence is 13 residues long. Germline V gives CDR1 MDHEN, CDR2 SYDVKM. The CDR3 is CASSLWGGNEQYF. CDR3 DNA: TGTGCCAGCAGTTTATGGGGGGGGAATGAGCAGTACTTC.

This clonotype appeared many times. The chain uses TRBV9 and TRBJ2-6; D is unclear. In germline, CDR1 is SGDLS, CDR2 YYNGEE. CDR3 length: 15 residues. The ends were cut back, 4 bases at V and 3 bases at J, with 11 bases in the middle. CDR3 in DNA: TGTGCCAGCAGCCCTCTCGTAGGTGGGGCCAACGTCCTGACTTTC. The encoded protein is CASSPLVGGANVLTF.

About this clonotype itself: A much bigger clone sits one base away, suggesting this may be a read error. CDR3 nucleotides: TGCGTCAGCAGCCCTGACAGAACCACAGATACGCAGTATTTT. As protein: CVSSPDRTTDTQYF. The rearrangement links TRBV5-1 to TRBJ2-3; D may be TRBD1 (5 bases). Germline V gives CDR1 SGHRS, CDR2 YFSETQ. The CDR3 runs to 14 residues.

With respect to this clonotype: One junction end disagrees with the germline gene, perhaps due to a read error. This chain connects TRBV20-1 to TRBJ2-7, with a possible D match to TRBD2 (5 bases). The CDR3 spans 14 residues. Per germline, CDR1 DFQATT and CDR2 SNEGSKA (reference sequence). This chain's CDR3 is CSARELAGPYEQYF. CDR3 coding DNA: TGCAGTGCTAGAGAGCTAGCAGGACCTTACGAACAGTACTTC.

Details on this clonotype: This may be a read error, as it is one base from a much larger clone. V usage is TRBV3-1 and J usage is TRBJ2-4; D ambiguous. Trimming pared 1 base from V and 8 bases from J, leaving 9 bases between. CDR3 size: 13 residues. Germline V CDR1 and CDR2: LGHDT, YNNKEL (reference sequence). The CDR3 sequence is CASSQGRAHIQYF. The DNA for the CDR3 is TGTGCCAGCAGCCAAGGACGGGCTCACATTCAGTACTTC. Looking up the rest from reference TRBV3-1 and TRBJ2-4 gives the full variable domain: DTAVSQTPKYLVTQMGNDKSIKCEQNLGHDTMYWYKQDSKKFLKIMFSYNNKELIINETVPNRFSPKSPDKAHLNLHINSLELGDSAVYFCASSQGRAHIQYFGAGTRLSVL.

With respect to this clonotype: A single base separates this from a much larger clone, so it may be a read error. J is TRBJ2-7 and V is TRBV3-1; D is uncertain. CDR1 is LGHDT and CDR2 is YNNKEL in the germline V gene (reference sequence). The CDR3 length is 11 residues. Trimming left V 7 bases short and J 5 bases short, with 9 bases between. The CDR3 DNA reads as TGTGCCAGCAACCACGGCGACGAGCAGTACTTC. This gives the protein CASNHGDEQYF.

V is TRBV20-1 and J is TRBJ1-5; no clear D gene. CDR3 length: 13 amino acids. V was clipped by 5 bases and J by 3 bases, with 11 bases between them. Germline V gene sequence: CDR1 DFQATT, CDR2 SNEGSKA (reference sequence). The CDR3: CSASPRHNQPQHF. The DNA of the CDR3 is TGCAGTGCTTCCCCCCGGCACAATCAGCCCCAGCATTTT.

The chain joins TRBV20-1 to TRBJ2-2; unclear D gene. Germline CDR1 and CDR2: DFQATT and SNEGSKA (reference sequence). Trimming left V 3 bases short and J 1 base short, with 6 bases between. The CDR3 has 13 amino acids. CDR3 nucleotides: TGCAGTGCTAGCCTTCTGAACACCGGGGAGCTGTTTTTT. Translating it yields CSASLLNTGELFF.

On this clonotype itself: A read error is possible here, since a much larger clone lies one base away. The gene calls are TRBV12-5 and TRBJ1-1; possibly TRBD1 for D (5 bases). The CDR3 is made up of 13 amino acids. CDR1 LGHNT and CDR2 FRNRAP come from the germline V gene. CDR3 in amino acids: CASADQGDTGAFF. CDR3 nucleotide sequence: TGTGCTAGTGCCGACCAGGGAGACACTGGAGCTTTCTTT.

This clonotype was recorded many times. The rearrangement joins TRBV6-6 to TRBJ1-5; D is perhaps TRBD1 (5 bases). V lost 6 bases, J lost 6 bases, and 12 bases lay in between. The CDR3 sequence is 13 residues long. Looked up from germline, CDR1 is MNHNY and CDR2 is SVGAGI (reference sequence). The CDR3 nucleotides are TGTGCCAGCAGGCCCTCAGGGATTCAGCCCCAGCATTTT. It encodes CASRPSGIQPQHF.

The V and J genes are TRBV12-3 or TRBV12-4 and TRBJ2-2; D call uncertain. The CDR3 extends over 15 amino acids. The ends were cut back, 5 bases at V and 7 bases at J, with 17 bases in the middle. CDR3 protein: CASSPSALRSGELFF. In DNA form, the CDR3 reads TGTGCCAGCAGTCCCTCGGCTTTGAGAAGCGGGGAGCTGTTTTTT.

The chain carries TRBV28 and TRBJ2-5; no definite D call. Between the trimmed V and J ends, which lost 3 bases and 3 bases, there was a span of 5 bases. Germline V gene lookup returns CDR1 MDHEN and CDR2 SYDVKM. This CDR3 has 12 residues. CDR3 protein: CASSLYKETQYF. For the CDR3, the DNA is TGTGCCAGCAGTTTGTATAAAGAGACCCAGTACTTC.

J is TRBJ2-7 and V is TRBV7-9; a weak D match, TRBD2 (5 bases). V lost 5 bases and J lost 9, with 14 bases in between. The CDR3 covers 12 residues. CDR1 SEHNR and CDR2 FQNEAQ come from the germline V gene (reference sequence). The CDR3 sequence: CASSGGRAGQYF. The CDR3 DNA sequence: TGTGCCAGCAGCGGAGGAAGGGCCGGGCAGTACTTC.

About this clonotype itself: A much larger clone lies one base from this, so it may be a read error. As DNA, the CDR3 is TGCGCCAGCTGGGATCATCGATCTGGGGCCAGCGTCCTGACTTTC. This encodes CASWDHRSGASVLTF. This chain joins TRBV5-1 and TRBJ2-6, with a possible D match to TRBD1 (5 bases). The CDR3 contains 15 residues. Germline lookup yields CDR1 SGHRS and CDR2 YFSETQ. Using reference TRBV5-1 and TRBJ2-6 for the parts outside the CDR3, the full variable domain is KAGVTQTPRYLIKTRGQQVTLSCSPISGHRSVSWYQQTPGQGLQFLFEYFSETQRNKGNFPGRFSGRQFSNSRSEMNVSTLELGDSALYLCASWDHRSGASVLTFGAGSRLTVL.

This clonotype was recorded at least ten times. CDR3 in DNA: TGTGCCCGGGCTCGGGGCTATGGCTACACCTTC. Translated: CARARGYGYTF. The chain recombines TRBV30 with TRBJ1-2; D gene ambiguous. The germline gives CDR1 GTSNPN, CDR2 SVGIG (reference sequence). Trimming shortened V by 8 bases and J by 4 bases, and 11 bases separated the two germline ends. The CDR3 contains 11 residues.